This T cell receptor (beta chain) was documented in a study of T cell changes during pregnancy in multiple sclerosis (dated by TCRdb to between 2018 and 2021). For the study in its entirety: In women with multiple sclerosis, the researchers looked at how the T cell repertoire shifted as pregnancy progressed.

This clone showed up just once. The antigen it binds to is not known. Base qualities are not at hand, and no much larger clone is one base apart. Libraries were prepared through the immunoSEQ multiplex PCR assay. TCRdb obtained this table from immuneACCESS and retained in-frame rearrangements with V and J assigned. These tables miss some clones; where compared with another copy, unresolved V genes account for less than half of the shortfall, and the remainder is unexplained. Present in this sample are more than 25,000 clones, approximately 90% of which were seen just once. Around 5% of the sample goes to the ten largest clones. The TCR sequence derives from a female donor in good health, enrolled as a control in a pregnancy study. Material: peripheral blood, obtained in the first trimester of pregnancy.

CDR3 loop: CASSYGPNSGGYTF. The nucleotide sequence is given as TGTGCCAGCAGTTACGGGCCCAACAGTGGTGGCTACACCTTC. This sequence uses TRBV6-6 and TRBJ1-2; the D gene lacks a confident call. The germline V gene (reference sequence) provides CDR1 MNHNY and CDR2 SVGAGI. At the junction V is shortened by 2 bases and J by 7 bases, with 14 bases in between. From its cysteine to its phenylalanine, the CDR3 spans 14 amino acids. Only the CDR3 DNA is retained, 42 bases long and in frame from the first base.